The present entry profiles one T cell receptor beta chain with its context. Its antigen is unknown. The sample belongs to a study of OX40 agonist ivuxolimab in advanced cancers. Study-level results: Among the lowest levels of clonal expansion were found in partial responders at 0.1-3.0 mg/kg. Among some nonresponders, normalized T-cell clonal expansion was also low. No antigen was identified for the clonally expanded peripheral T cells.

It was autoimmune disease history or systemic immunosuppression that excluded patients. Data came from immunoSEQ multiplex PCR; TCRdb stores just in-frame clones and leaves some out. The sample comprises about 32,000 clones, 80% to 90% of which are singletons, and less than 25% rests with the top ten. Source: CD4+ or CD8+ T cells sorted from blood, taken in a trial of the OX40 agonist ivuxolimab. The clonotype originates from an adult with an advanced solid tumor such as melanoma, head and neck, liver or kidney cancer.

The CDR3 nucleotides read TGTGCCAGCAGTCCCACTAGCGGGACCTACAATGAGCAGTTCTTC. Its translation: CASSPTSGTYNEQFF. The chain combines TRBV2 with TRBJ2-1; 10 bases fit TRBD2. J was trimmed by 2 bases and V by 5 bases; bases with no gene match: 3. This CDR3 is 15 amino acids long. Germline V lookup: CDR1 SNHLY, CDR2 FYNNEI.